The 5 T cell receptor beta chains given below trace back to one sample, sequenced in a study of T cells in Graves' hyperthyroidism and ophthalmopathy. Amplification yielded TCR beta CDR3 regions, with RNA transcripts as the source. HTBI primers were the set used in a first-round RT-PCR of the TCR CDR3. TCRdb re-analysed the multiplex PCR reads in MiXCR, keeping a single row per CDR3 protein. This sample has approximately 740,000 distinct CDR3 sequences, with 14% found just once. Sequencing used blood. Receptor source: a woman between 18 and 30 years old with Graves' hyperthyroidism.

The chain joins TRBV10-3 to TRBJ2-7, with D possibly TRBD1 on 6 matching bases. Trimming removed 2 bases at V and 0 bases at J, with 11 bases between. Germline loops: CDR1 ENHRY, CDR2 SYGVKD. The CDR3 has 15 amino acids. The CDR3 DNA reads as TGTGCCATCAGTGAGCCAGGGGCCTACTCCTACGAGCAGTACTTC. Protein product: CAISEPGAYSYEQYF.

This clonotype turned up a few times. The rearrangement joins TRBV6-2 or TRBV6-3 to TRBJ1-5; TRBD1 matches 7 bases. Trimming cost V 5 bases and J 7 bases; bases outside gene matches: 11. From germline, CDR1 is MNHEY and CDR2 SVGEGT. The CDR3 loop spans 15 amino acids. CDR3 sequence: CASSRDSQRGQPQHF. As DNA, the CDR3 is TGTGCCAGCAGTCGGGACAGCCAAAGGGGGCAGCCCCAGCATTTT.

This clonotype was seen at least ten times. Germline is not matched at one junction end, which may reflect a read error. V usage is TRBV20-1 and J usage is TRBJ2-5, with D tentatively TRBD2 (5 bases). Germline V gene sequence: CDR1 DFQATT, CDR2 SNEGSKA (reference sequence). CDR3 length: 12 amino acids. This CDR3 is CSATGLQETQYF. The CDR3 nucleotides read TGCAGCGCTACCGGACTGCAAGAGACCCAGTACTTC.

The chain combines TRBV20-1 with TRBJ2-5; 8 bases are a match to TRBD1. CDR3 length: 12 amino acids. J gave up 3 bases and V 6 bases, and 3 bases lay outside the gene matches. Germline lookup yields CDR1 DFQATT and CDR2 SNEGSKA (reference sequence). The CDR3, as DNA: TGCAGTGCAATGGACAGGGAAGAGACCCAGTACTTC. Protein: CSAMDREETQYF.

J is TRBJ2-7 and V is TRBV19, with 11 bases fitting TRBD2. Germline V gene sequence: CDR1 LNHDA, CDR2 SQIVND (reference sequence). The trim removed 3 bases at V and 5 bases at J, leaving 6 bases unmatched. The CDR3 spans 15 residues. The CDR3 sequence is CASSITSGSSHEQYF. The CDR3 coding sequence is TGTGCCAGTAGTATCACTAGCGGGAGTTCTCACGAGCAGTACTTC.